A single sample gave rise to the 30 T cell receptor beta chains below, sequenced in a study of beta chain features in type 1 diabetes. Isolated RNA was reverse transcribed in full, so expressed TCRB transcripts were sequenced. The method was immunoSEQ multiplex PCR; TCRdb's version includes in-frame clones alone and lacks a portion of them. The sample holds about 900,000 clones, 15% to 20% seen once. The sample taken for sequencing was naive CD4+ T cells from blood. These receptors came from a woman between 18 and 30 years old in good health.

There are a few counts of this clone. The chain combines TRBV19 with TRBJ1-2; D remains ambiguous. The germline V and J ends were trimmed by 3 bases and 8 bases, with 16 bases remaining between them. CDR3 size: 14 residues. Per the germline V gene, CDR1 is LNHDA and CDR2 is SQIVND (reference sequence). In nucleotides, the CDR3 is TGTGCCAGTAGTATCCACAGTGGATCAGAGGGCTACACCTTC. Its translation: CASSIHSGSEGYTF.

The V call is TRBV27, the J call TRBJ2-1, with D perhaps TRBD1 (6 bases). This CDR3 region has 14 residues. The germline gives CDR1 MNHEY, CDR2 SMNVEV (reference sequence). V was cut by 5 bases and J by 3 bases, with 11 bases left in between. The CDR3 reads CASSAGARYNEQFF. CDR3 bases: TGTGCCAGCAGTGCAGGGGCACGCTACAATGAGCAGTTCTTC.

This clone was detected only a few times. The V and J genes are TRBV6-1 and TRBJ1-2, with 8 bases that match TRBD1. The CDR3 extends over 13 amino acids. With V trimmed by 6 bases and J by 8 bases, 8 bases remained unmatched. CDR1 is MNHNS and CDR2 is SASEGT in the germline V gene. CDR3 in amino acids: CASRLDRVGGYTF. The DNA for the CDR3 is TGTGCCAGCAGGTTGGACAGGGTCGGAGGCTACACCTTC.

The chain has TRBV6-5 and TRBJ1-2; 9 nucleotides match TRBD1. The CDR3 runs 16 residues. Germline CDR1 is MNHEY and CDR2 is SVGAGI. V shed 0 bases, J shed 4 bases, and the junction held 6 bases outside the gene matches. The CDR3 DNA reads as TGTGCCAGCAGTTACTCGACAGGGGGAAAGAGCTATGGCTACACCTTC. Amino acids: CASSYSTGGKSYGYTF.

This clone was seen only a few times. This chain links TRBV5-1 with TRBJ2-3; D uncertain. The germline V and J ends were trimmed by 4 bases and 2 bases, with 20 bases remaining between them. This CDR3 spans 17 amino acids. Germline CDR1 is SGHRS and CDR2 is YFSETQ. CDR3 DNA: TGCGCCAGCAGCAGCTGGGTGGGGATCCAAAACACAGATACGCAGTATTTT. Translated, it gives CASSSWVGIQNTDTQYF.

In its sample, this clone was seen a few times. For the CDR3, the DNA is TGCGCCAGCAGCTTACAGGGACCCTACAATGAGCAGTTCTTC. It translates to CASSLQGPYNEQFF. The chain is built from TRBV5-1 and TRBJ2-1, with D perhaps TRBD1 (6 bases). CDR1 and CDR2 (germline): SGHRS, YFSETQ. Between the trimmed V and J ends, which lost 2 bases and 2 bases, there was a span of 8 bases. This CDR3 is 14 amino acids long. Supplemented by reference TRBV5-1 and TRBJ2-1, the full variable domain reads KAGVTQTPRYLIKTRGQQVTLSCSPISGHRSVSWYQQTPGQGLQFLFEYFSETQRNKGNFPGRFSGRQFSNSRSEMNVSTLELGDSALYLCASSLQGPYNEQFFGPGTRLTVL.

The sample holds a few counts of this clone. The CDR3 protein is CASSLMATNEKLFF. CDR3 nucleotides: TGTGCCAGCAGCCTCATGGCAACTAATGAAAAACTGTTTTTT. V and J are TRBV5-4 and TRBJ1-4; D unresolved. With 4 bases removed from V and 0 bases from J, the gap between germline ends came to 7 bases. The germline V gene has CDR1 SGHNT and CDR2 YYREEE (reference sequence). CDR3 length: 14 amino acids.

A few counts support this clone. V is TRBV27 and J is TRBJ2-7, with TRBD1 as a possible D gene (6 bases). Germline lookup yields CDR1 MNHEY and CDR2 SMNVEV (reference sequence). The ends were cut back, 5 bases at V and 5 bases at J, with 19 bases in the middle. The CDR3 extends over 15 amino acids. This CDR3 reads CASSNIVAGADEQYF. As DNA, the CDR3 is TGTGCCAGCAGTAATATAGTGGCAGGGGCAGACGAGCAGTACTTC.

This sequence joins TRBV29-1 and TRBJ1-2; 12 nucleotides align to TRBD1. J lost 6 bases, V lost 6 bases, and 8 bases had no gene match. Germline V gene sequence: CDR1 SQVTM, CDR2 ANQGSEA. This CDR3 has 14 amino acids. The CDR3 reads CSVARDRGRNGYTF. The DNA for the CDR3 is TGCAGCGTCGCCCGGGACAGGGGGCGTAATGGCTACACCTTC. Supplemented by reference TRBV29-1 and TRBJ1-2, the full variable domain reads SAVISQKPSRDICQRGTSLTIQCQVDSQVTMMFWYRQQPGQSLTLIATANQGSEATYESGFVIDKFPISRPNLTFSTLTVSNMSPEDSSIYLCSVARDRGRNGYTFGSGTRLTVV.

The table lists this clone with a few counts. The gene calls are TRBV7-9 and TRBJ2-3, with D tentatively TRBD1 (7 bases). Trimming pared 7 bases from V and 0 bases from J, leaving 17 bases between. Germline CDR1 reads SEHNR; CDR2 reads FQNEAQ (reference sequence). The CDR3 length is 16 residues. In DNA form, the CDR3 reads TGTGCCAGCAACGGAGGGGACAGCCTTAGCACAGATACGCAGTATTTT. Translated: CASNGGDSLSTDTQYF.

In its sample, this clone was seen a few times. The rearrangement uses TRBV4-2 and TRBJ2-3; weak D call: TRBD2 (6 bases). The CDR3 sequence is 16 residues long. The V and J ends lost 0 bases and 3 bases respectively, with 13 bases between them. CDR1 and CDR2 from the germline V gene are LGHNA and YNFKEQ. CDR3 coding DNA: TGTGCCAGCAGCCAAGATCAGGAGGGGTCTACAGATACGCAGTATTTT. Amino acid sequence: CASSQDQEGSTDTQYF.

The chain carries TRBV4-3 and TRBJ1-5; D is unresolved. V was cut by 0 bases and J by 3 bases, with 12 bases left in between. Germline V gene lookup returns CDR1 LGHNA and CDR2 YSLEER. The CDR3 spans 16 residues. The CDR3 DNA reads as TGCGCCAGCAGCCAAGATGGAATCGTCGTCAATCAGCCCCAGCATTTT. Translating it yields CASSQDGIVVNQPQHF.

With regard to this clone: This sample also contains other DNA sequences that code for the same CDR3. The rearrangement joins TRBV20-1 to TRBJ2-1; D gene ambiguous. Germline V gene sequence: CDR1 DFQATT, CDR2 SNEGSKA (reference sequence). The V end was cut by 5 bases, the J end by 5 bases, with 4 bases between. The length of the CDR3 is 10 residues. The CDR3 coding sequence is TGCAGTGCTTCGGACAATGAGCAGTTCTTC. As protein: CSASDNEQFF.

This clone was counted between two and nine times. The V gene is TRBV11-2, the J gene TRBJ2-1; TRBD2 matches 12 bases. The CDR3 has 16 amino acids. V shed 1 base, J shed 7 bases, and the junction held 5 bases outside the gene matches. Germline V CDR1 and CDR2: SGHAT, FQNNGV. The CDR3 is CASSLGLAGGENEQFF. The CDR3 DNA is TGTGCCAGCAGCTTAGGGCTAGCGGGAGGGGAAAATGAGCAGTTCTTC.

The V gene is TRBV14, the J gene TRBJ2-3; TRBD2 aligns across 11 bases. The CDR3 consists of 16 residues. Germline V gene sequence: CDR1 SGHDN, CDR2 FVKESK. The trim removed 2 bases at V and 1 base at J, leaving 2 bases unmatched. CDR3 bases: TGTGCCAGCAGCCAACTAGCGGGAGGAGGCACAGATACGCAGTATTTT. Amino acids: CASSQLAGGGTDTQYF.

This clone was counted between two and nine times. V is TRBV2 and J is TRBJ1-5; TRBD1 might be the D (5 bases). The V end was cut by 8 bases, the J end by 3 bases, with 17 bases between. Germline CDR1 and CDR2: SNHLY and FYNNEI. The CDR3 runs to 15 residues. The chain's CDR3 is CASSGGIGDNQPQHF. CDR3 sequence (DNA): TGTGCCAGCTCGGGGGGAATCGGCGACAATCAGCCCCAGCATTTT.

The rearrangement links TRBV11-1 to TRBJ1-2; D is uncertain. Germline values: CDR1 SGHAT, CDR2 FQDESV (reference sequence). The CDR3 is made up of 16 amino acids. Trimming took 1 base from V and 0 from J, leaving 12 bases between them. The CDR3: CASSLVQAATNYGYTF. In DNA form, the CDR3 reads TGTGCCAGCAGCTTAGTGCAAGCCGCCACTAACTATGGCTACACCTTC.

The J gene is TRBJ2-7, the V gene TRBV5-4, with TRBD2 matching 7 bases. This CDR3 region has 17 residues. The trim removed 4 bases at V and 1 base at J, leaving 14 bases unmatched. Germline loops: CDR1 SGHNT, CDR2 YYREEE (reference sequence). This CDR3 is CASSLKRSASGSYEQYF. The CDR3, as DNA: TGTGCCAGCAGCCTCAAACGGTCGGCTAGCGGTTCCTACGAGCAGTACTTC.

This clone was picked up a small number of times. The chain combines TRBV6-5 with TRBJ1-4, with 7 bases identical to TRBD1. The CDR3 totals 15 residues. CDR1 MNHEY and CDR2 SVGAGI come from the germline V gene. V shed 3 bases and J 6 bases; nucleotides not matched to a gene: 7. The CDR3 reads CASSYSRGGHEKLFF. CDR3 bases: TGTGCCAGCAGTTATTCCAGAGGGGGCCATGAAAAACTGTTTTTT.

The J gene is TRBJ2-5, the V gene TRBV7-3, with TRBD1 matching over 10 bases. From germline, CDR1 is SGHTA and CDR2 FQGTGA. V gave up 2 bases and J gave up 5 bases; unmatched junction bases: 17. The length of the CDR3 is 19 residues. The CDR3 region has the DNA TGTGCCAGCAGCTTATATCGTGGAGACAGGGGGCCCTCACGGGAGACCCAGTACTTC. As protein: CASSLYRGDRGPSRETQYF.

This clone occurred a few times. The CDR3 region is CASSKTSGGVNEQFF. The DNA of the CDR3 is TGTGCCAGCAGCAAGACTAGCGGGGGAGTCAATGAGCAGTTCTTC. The rearrangement uses TRBV28 and TRBJ2-1; 12 bases line up with TRBD2. Germline V gene sequence: CDR1 MDHEN, CDR2 SYDVKM. V dropped 6 bases and J dropped 6; count of bases not matched to a gene: 6. The CDR3 consists of 15 residues. The variable domain in full, with the rest retrieved from reference TRBV28 and TRBJ2-1, is DVKVTQSSRYLVKRTGEKVFLECVQDMDHENMFWYRQDPGLGLRLIYFSYDVKMKEKGDIPEGYSVSREKKERFSLILESASTNQTSMYLCASSKTSGGVNEQFFGPGTRLTVL.

The chain couples TRBV7-9 to TRBJ2-2; possibly TRBD1 or TRBD2 for D (6 bases each). Trimming removed 5 bases from V and 1 base from J, with 17 bases in between. Germline CDR1 and CDR2: SEHNR and FQNEAQ (reference sequence). This CDR3 has 17 residues. The CDR3 spells CASSPKGGGENTGELFF. The CDR3 nucleotides read TGTGCCAGCAGCCCCAAAGGGGGAGGCGAGAACACCGGGGAGCTGTTTTTT.

The V call is TRBV5-4, the J call TRBJ2-5; D not certain. The CDR3 has 14 residues. Looked up from germline, CDR1 is SGHNT and CDR2 is YYREEE (reference sequence). V was cut by 4 bases and J by 5 bases, with 15 bases left in between. CDR3 DNA: TGTGCCAGCAGCCTCGGGCCAACGCGGGAGACCCAGTACTTC. This sequence encodes CASSLGPTRETQYF.

The chain uses TRBV19 and TRBJ1-2, with 9 bases identical to TRBD1. V shed 2 bases, J shed 2 bases, and the junction held 3 bases outside the gene matches. Germline V gene sequence: CDR1 LNHDA, CDR2 SQIVND (reference sequence). CDR3 length equals 15 residues. CDR3 in amino acids: CASSISGTGNYGYTF. The CDR3 DNA reads as TGTGCCAGTAGTATATCCGGGACAGGGAACTATGGCTACACCTTC.

Only a few counts were recorded for this clone. The chain has TRBV7-9 and TRBJ2-1, with 9 bases matching TRBD2. Germline V gene data show CDR1 as SEHNR and CDR2 as FQNEAQ (reference sequence). The CDR3 loop spans 18 amino acids. Unmatched junction bases numbered 14, after V lost 0 bases and J lost 8 bases. The CDR3 is CASSLARFPAGGWDEQFF. CDR3 DNA sequence: TGTGCCAGCAGCTTAGCGCGGTTCCCAGCGGGAGGTTGGGATGAGCAGTTCTTC.

This sequence joins TRBV28 and TRBJ2-1; 16 bases align to TRBD2. Germline V gene lookup returns CDR1 MDHEN and CDR2 SYDVKM. Unmatched junction bases numbered 18, after V lost 2 bases and J lost 8 bases. The CDR3 has 21 residues. The CDR3 is CASSLPQTLTGTSGRAHEQFF. DNA for the CDR3: TGTGCCAGCAGTTTACCTCAGACTTTAACCGGGACTAGCGGGAGGGCGCATGAGCAGTTCTTC.

This clone was counted between two and nine times. The chain joins TRBV7-6 to TRBJ1-1; 8 bases agree with TRBD1. CDR3 length: 15 residues. In germline, CDR1 is SGHVS, CDR2 FNYEAQ. J was trimmed by 5 bases and V by 6 bases; bases with no gene match: 11. Written as DNA, the CDR3 is TGTGCCAGCAGTCCTGACCAGGGGGCTGGAACTGAAGCTTTCTTT. Translating it yields CASSPDQGAGTEAFF.

This chain uses TRBV5-1 with TRBJ2-5; 7 bases match TRBD2. CDR3 size: 15 residues. From germline, CDR1 is SGHRS and CDR2 YFSETQ. The trim removed 4 bases at V and 2 bases at J, leaving 8 bases unmatched. In nucleotides, the CDR3 is TGCGCCAGCAGCCCCGGGGGGAGAAAACAAGAGACCCAGTACTTC. Its protein product is CASSPGGRKQETQYF. Full variable domain (remainder filled in from reference TRBV5-1 and TRBJ2-5): KAGVTQTPRYLIKTRGQQVTLSCSPISGHRSVSWYQQTPGQGLQFLFEYFSETQRNKGNFPGRFSGRQFSNSRSEMNVSTLELGDSALYLCASSPGGRKQETQYFGPGTRLLVL.

The CDR3 nucleotides read TGTGCCAGCAGCCCGGGGAAAGAGACCCAGTACTTC. It encodes CASSPGKETQYF. The rearrangement uses TRBV11-2 and TRBJ2-5; a weak D match, TRBD2 (5 bases). The CDR3 length is 12 residues. V lost 5 bases and J lost 3, with 7 bases in between. Looked up from germline, CDR1 is SGHAT and CDR2 is FQNNGV.

The sample holds a few counts of this clone. The V gene is TRBV11-2, the J gene TRBJ2-7; 7 positions match TRBD2. This CDR3 region has 14 residues. CDR1 is SGHAT and CDR2 is FQNNGV in the germline V gene. Unmatched junction bases numbered 4, after V lost 2 bases and J lost 3 bases. The CDR3 here is CASSLLAAYYEQYF. The CDR3 DNA reads TGTGCCAGCAGCTTACTAGCGGCCTACTACGAGCAGTACTTC.